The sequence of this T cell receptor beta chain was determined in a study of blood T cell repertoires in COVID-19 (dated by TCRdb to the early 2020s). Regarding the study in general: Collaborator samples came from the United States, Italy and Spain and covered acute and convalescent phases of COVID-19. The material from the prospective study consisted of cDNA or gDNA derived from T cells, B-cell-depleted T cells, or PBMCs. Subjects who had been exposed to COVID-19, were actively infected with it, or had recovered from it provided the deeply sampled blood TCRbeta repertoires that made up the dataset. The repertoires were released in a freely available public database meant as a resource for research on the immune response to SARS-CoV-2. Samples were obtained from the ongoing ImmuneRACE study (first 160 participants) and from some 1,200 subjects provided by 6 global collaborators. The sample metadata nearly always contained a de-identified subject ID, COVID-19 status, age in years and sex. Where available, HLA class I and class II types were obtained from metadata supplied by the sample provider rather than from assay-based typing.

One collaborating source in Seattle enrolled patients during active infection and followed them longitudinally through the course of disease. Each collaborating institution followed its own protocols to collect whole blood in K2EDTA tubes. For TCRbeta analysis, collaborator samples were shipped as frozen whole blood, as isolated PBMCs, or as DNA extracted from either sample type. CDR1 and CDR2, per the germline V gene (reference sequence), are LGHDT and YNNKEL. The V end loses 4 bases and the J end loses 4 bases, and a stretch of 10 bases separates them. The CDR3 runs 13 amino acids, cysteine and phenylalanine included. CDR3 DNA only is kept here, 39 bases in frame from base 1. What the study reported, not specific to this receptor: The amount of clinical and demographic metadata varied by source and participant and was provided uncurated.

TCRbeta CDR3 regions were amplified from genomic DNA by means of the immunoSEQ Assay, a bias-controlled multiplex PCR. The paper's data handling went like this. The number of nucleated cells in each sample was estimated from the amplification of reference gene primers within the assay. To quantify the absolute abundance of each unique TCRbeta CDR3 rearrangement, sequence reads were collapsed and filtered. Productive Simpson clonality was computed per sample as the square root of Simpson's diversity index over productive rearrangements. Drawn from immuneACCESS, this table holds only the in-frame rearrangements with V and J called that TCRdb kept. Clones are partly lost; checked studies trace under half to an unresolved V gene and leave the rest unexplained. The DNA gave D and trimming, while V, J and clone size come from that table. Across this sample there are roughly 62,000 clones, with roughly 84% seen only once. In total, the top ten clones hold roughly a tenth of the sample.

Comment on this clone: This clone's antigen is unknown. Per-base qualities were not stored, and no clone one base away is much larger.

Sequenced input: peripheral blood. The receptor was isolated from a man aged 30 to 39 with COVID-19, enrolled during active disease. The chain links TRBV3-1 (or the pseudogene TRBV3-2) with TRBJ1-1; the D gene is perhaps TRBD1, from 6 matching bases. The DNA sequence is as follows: TGTGCCAGCAGCCGGGGACAAGTCACTGAAGCTTTCTTT. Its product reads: CASSRGQVTEAFF.